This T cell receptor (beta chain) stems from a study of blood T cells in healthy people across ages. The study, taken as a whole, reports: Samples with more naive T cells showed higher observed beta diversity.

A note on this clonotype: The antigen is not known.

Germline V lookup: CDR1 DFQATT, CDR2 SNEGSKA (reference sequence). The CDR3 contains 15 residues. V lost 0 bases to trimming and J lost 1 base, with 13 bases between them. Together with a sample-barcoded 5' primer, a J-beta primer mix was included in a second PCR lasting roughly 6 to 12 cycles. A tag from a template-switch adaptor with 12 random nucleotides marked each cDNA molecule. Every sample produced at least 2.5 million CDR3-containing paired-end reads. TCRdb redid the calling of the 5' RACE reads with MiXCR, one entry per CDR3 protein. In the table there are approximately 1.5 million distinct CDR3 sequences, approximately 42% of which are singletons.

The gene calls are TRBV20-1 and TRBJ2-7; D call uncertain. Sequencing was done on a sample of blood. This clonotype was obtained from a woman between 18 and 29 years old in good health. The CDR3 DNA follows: TGCAGTGCTAGAGATCCGTACATAGAGTCCTACGAGCAGTACTTC. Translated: CSARDPYIESYEQYF.